The 2 T cell receptor beta chains given below trace back to one sample, sequenced in a study of blood T cell repertoires in COVID-19. Some clones are missing from TCRdb's copy, which holds only in-frame ones; the method was immunoSEQ multiplex PCR. This sample carries about 200,000 clones, roughly four fifths of them seen once, and the ten largest clones take roughly 5.5%. Sample: peripheral blood. Receptors were obtained from a woman in her seventies with COVID-19, enrolled during active disease.

The V call is TRBV7-9, the J call TRBJ2-1; 11 bases map to TRBD2. There are 16 residues in the CDR3. The germline CDR1 and CDR2 sequences are SEHNR and FQNEAQ (reference sequence). Trimming removed 4 bases from V and 6 bases from J; junction bases left unmatched: 8. The CDR3 protein is CASSSKLAGGVNEQFF. CDR3 sequence (DNA): TGTGCCAGCAGCTCAAAATTAGCGGGAGGGGTCAATGAGCAGTTCTTC.

The J gene is TRBJ1-5, the V gene TRBV5-1; D perhaps matches TRBD1 (6 bases). The CDR3 spans 15 residues. Trimming took off 5 bases at V and 5 bases at J, with 17 bases between the two ends. The germline V gene has CDR1 SGHRS and CDR2 YFSETQ. CDR3 protein: CASSLLPGAYQPQHF. The CDR3 bases are TGCGCCAGCAGTTTGCTGCCAGGGGCTTATCAGCCCCAGCATTTT.